The entry below describes one T cell receptor (beta chain). As handled by the study authors: Amplification with reference gene primers provided the estimates of nucleated cell counts. TCRdb's copy holds only in-frame clones and misses some; the assay was immunoSEQ multiplex PCR. The V and J calls and clone size were taken over from that table, and D and trimming were inferred from the DNA. The sample yields about 88,000 clones, over 65% seen once. The sample originates from a study of blood T cell repertoires in COVID-19. Across the study: The study drew acute and convalescent COVID-19 samples from the United States, Italy and Spain. Sources were T cells, B-cell-depleted T cells, or PBMCs; the material itself was cDNA or gDNA.

There are 14 residues in the CDR3. V gave up 5 bases and J gave up 8 bases, with 16 bases separating them. The germline V gene encodes CDR1 SNHLY and CDR2 FYNNEI. The specimen was peripheral blood. This chain connects TRBV2 to TRBJ2-1, with D unclear. This sequence was found in a human donor in a cohort sampled during active COVID-19. CDR3 sequence (DNA): TGTGCCAGCAGTCTTTTTCAAGCCCCCTATGAGCAGTTCTTC. This codes for CASSLFQAPYEQFF.